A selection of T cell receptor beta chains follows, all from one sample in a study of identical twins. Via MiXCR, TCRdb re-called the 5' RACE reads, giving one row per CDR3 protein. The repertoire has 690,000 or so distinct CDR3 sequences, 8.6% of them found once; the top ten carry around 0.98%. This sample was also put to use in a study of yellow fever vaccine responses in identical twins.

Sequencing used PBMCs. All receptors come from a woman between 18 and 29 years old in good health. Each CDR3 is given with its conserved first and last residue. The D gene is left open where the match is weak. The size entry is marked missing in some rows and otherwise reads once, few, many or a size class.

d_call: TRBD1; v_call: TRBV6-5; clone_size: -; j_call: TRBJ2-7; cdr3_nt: TGTGCCAGCAGTTACTCTAACAGGGGGTTGGGGGAGCAGTACTTC; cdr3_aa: CASSYSNRGLGEQYF
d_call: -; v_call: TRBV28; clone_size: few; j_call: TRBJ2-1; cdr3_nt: TGTGCCAGCAGCCCCGGAAGGAGCTTCGATCGCAATGAGCAGTTCTTC; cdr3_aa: CASSPGRSFDRNEQFF
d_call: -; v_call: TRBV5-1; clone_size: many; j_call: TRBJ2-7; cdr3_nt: TGCGCCAGCAGCCCGGCGCCGGGGCTAGCCTACGAGCAGTACTTC; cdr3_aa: CASSPAPGLAYEQYF
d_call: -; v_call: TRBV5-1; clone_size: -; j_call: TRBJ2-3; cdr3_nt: TGCGCCAGCAGCACTAAGGCCGGGCCAGATACGCAGTATTTT; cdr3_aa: CASSTKAGPDTQYF
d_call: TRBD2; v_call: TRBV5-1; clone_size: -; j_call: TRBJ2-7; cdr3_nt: TGCGCCAGCAGCTTTGGGAGTAGCGGGGGCGTTTACTACGAGCAGTACTTC; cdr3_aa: CASSFGSSGGVYYEQYF
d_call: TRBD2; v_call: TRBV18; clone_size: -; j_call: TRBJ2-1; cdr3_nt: TGTGCCAGCTCACCAGAGTCAGTAGCGGGAGCGGTTGAGCAGTTCTTC; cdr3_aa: CASSPESVAGAVEQFF
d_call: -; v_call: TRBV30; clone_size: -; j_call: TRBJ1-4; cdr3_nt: TGTGCCTGGCAACCAGGGGTGTATGAAAAACTGTTTTTT; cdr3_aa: CAWQPGVYEKLFF
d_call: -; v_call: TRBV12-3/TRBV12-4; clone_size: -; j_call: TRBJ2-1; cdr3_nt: TGTGCCAGCAGTTTAAGGTTCAGGGTCAATGAGCAGTTCTTC; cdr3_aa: CASSLRFRVNEQFF
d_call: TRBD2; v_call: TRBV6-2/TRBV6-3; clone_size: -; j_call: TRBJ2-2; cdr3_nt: TGTGCCAGCAGTAATAGCGGGAGGGCCCGAAACGGGGAGCTGTTTTTT; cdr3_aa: CASSNSGRARNGELFF
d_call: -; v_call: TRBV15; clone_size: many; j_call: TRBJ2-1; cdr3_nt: TGTGCCACCAGCAGAGATTATGTAGGTGAGCAGTTCTTC; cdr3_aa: CATSRDYVGEQFF
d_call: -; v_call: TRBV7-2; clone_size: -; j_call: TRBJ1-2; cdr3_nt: TGTGCCAGCAGCTTAGAAGACAGAAGAAATGGCTACACCTTC; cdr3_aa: CASSLEDRRNGYTF
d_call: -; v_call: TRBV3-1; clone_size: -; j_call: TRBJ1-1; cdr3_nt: TGTGCCAGCAGTAAAGCCGGGGCTGGGGCGGACACTGAAGCTTTCTTT; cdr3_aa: CASSKAGAGADTEAFF
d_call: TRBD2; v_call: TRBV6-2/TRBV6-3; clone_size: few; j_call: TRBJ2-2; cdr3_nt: TGTGCCAGCAGCTTTACTGCTAGCGGGAGTGCCACCGGGGAGCTGTTTTTT; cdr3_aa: CASSFTASGSATGELFF
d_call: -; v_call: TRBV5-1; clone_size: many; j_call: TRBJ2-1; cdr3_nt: TGCGCCAGCAGCTCCAGCCCGGTGAGCTCCTACAATGAGCAGTTCTTC; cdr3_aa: CASSSSPVSSYNEQFF
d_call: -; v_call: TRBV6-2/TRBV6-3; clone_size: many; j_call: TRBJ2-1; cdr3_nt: TGTGCCAGCAGTTACTACAGGGCGGCTGACAATGAGCAGTTCTTC; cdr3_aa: CASSYYRAADNEQFF
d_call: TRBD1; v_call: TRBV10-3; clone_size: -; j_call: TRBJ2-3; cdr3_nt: TGTGCCATCAGTGAGTCGACAGGGGGCAATGGCGATACGCAGTATTTT; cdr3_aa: CAISESTGGNGDTQYF
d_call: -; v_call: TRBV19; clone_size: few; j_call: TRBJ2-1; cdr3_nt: TGTGCCAGTAGTATTGGGGTTACGAATGAGCAGTTCTTC; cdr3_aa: CASSIGVTNEQFF
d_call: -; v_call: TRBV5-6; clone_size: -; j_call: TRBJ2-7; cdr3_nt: TGTGCCAGCAGCTTGGTTTCAGGGAGCTCCTACGAGCAGTACTTC; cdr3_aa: CASSLVSGSSYEQYF
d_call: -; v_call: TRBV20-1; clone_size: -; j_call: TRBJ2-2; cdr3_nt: TGCAGTGCTAGTGTTAGGGGGGAGCTGTTTTTT; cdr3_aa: CSASVRGELFF
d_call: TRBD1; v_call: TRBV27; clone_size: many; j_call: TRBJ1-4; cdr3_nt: TGTGCCAGCAGATCTCGACAGGGCGTACGAGAAAAACTGTTTTTT; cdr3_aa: CASRSRQGVREKLFF
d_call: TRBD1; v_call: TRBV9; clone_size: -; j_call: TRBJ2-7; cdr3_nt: TGTGCCAGCAGCGTAGAACAGGGGGACTACGAGCAGTACTTC; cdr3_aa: CASSVEQGDYEQYF
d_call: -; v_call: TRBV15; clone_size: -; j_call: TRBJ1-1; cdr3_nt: TGTGCCACCAGCAGAGGGGGGGGAAACACTGAAGCTTTCTTT; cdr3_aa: CATSRGGGNTEAFF
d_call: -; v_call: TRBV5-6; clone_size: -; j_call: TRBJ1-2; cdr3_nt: TGTGCCAGCAGCTTGGTCGTTATGCACCCCGTGGACTATGGCTACACCTTC; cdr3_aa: CASSLVVMHPVDYGYTF
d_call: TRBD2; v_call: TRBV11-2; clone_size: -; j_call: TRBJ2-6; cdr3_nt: TGTGCCAGCAGCTCCCCTCTGGAGCGGGAGGGGAAGAGCTCTGGGGCCAACGTCCTGACTTTC; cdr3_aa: CASSSPLEREGKSSGANVLTF